The rows below give T cell receptor beta chains drawn from one sample of a study of T cell responses to AZD1222 COVID-19 vaccine. Sequenced by immunoSEQ multiplex PCR; TCRdb stores in-frame clones only, minus some. The sample has 100,000 or so clones; 87% are singletons. The source was peripheral blood, collected 28 days after the second AZD1222 dose. These receptors came from an adult who received the AZD1222 COVID-19 vaccine. Both conserved end residues are part of each CDR3. A D gene is named only where the DNA matches it firmly. The size entry is marked missing in some rows and otherwise reads once, few, many or a size class.

TRBV29-1	-	-	TRBJ2-7	CSVVISSVFGEQYF	TGCAGCGTTGTCATCAGTTCGGTTTTTGGCGAGCAGTACTTC
TRBV5-1	-	TRBD1	TRBJ2-2	CASSGGTGPYTGELFF	TGCGCCAGCAGCGGCGGGACAGGGCCCTACACCGGGGAGCTGTTTTTT
TRBV28	-	TRBD2	TRBJ2-5	CASRTSWYETQYF	TGTGCCAGCAGGACTAGCTGGTATGAGACCCAGTACTTC
TRBV28	once	-	TRBJ2-1	CASSPSPSSYNEQFF	TGTGCCAGCAGTCCTTCTCCCAGCTCCTACAATGAGCAGTTCTTC
TRBV10-2	-	TRBD1	TRBJ1-5	CASRGTGDGPQHF	TGCGCCAGCAGAGGGACAGGTGATGGGCCCCAGCATTTT
TRBV7-9	-	-	TRBJ1-1	CASSGRGRSLLAFF	TGTGCCAGCAGCGGCAGGGGCCGTAGTCTGTTAGCTTTCTTT
TRBV27	-	-	TRBJ1-1	CASRKGDLVTIPTEAFF	TGTGCCAGCAGGAAGGGAGACTTGGTCACCATTCCCACTGAAGCTTTCTTT
TRBV9	-	-	TRBJ1-6	CASSVARSYNSPLHF	TGTGCCAGCAGCGTAGCGCGCTCCTATAATTCACCCCTCCACTTT
TRBV29-1	-	TRBD1	TRBJ1-4	CSVDRGPGKLFF	TGCAGCGTGGACAGGGGGCCCGGAAAACTGTTTTTT
TRBV5-4	-	TRBD1	TRBJ2-2	CASSLGQGNTGELFF	TGTGCCAGCAGCTTGGGACAGGGGAACACCGGGGAGCTGTTTTTT
TRBV5-8	-	-	TRBJ1-5	CASSPEGQPQHF	TGTGCCAGCAGCCCAGAAGGTCAGCCCCAGCATTTT
TRBV10-3	-	-	TRBJ2-1	CAISESGQSSYNEQFF	TGTGCCATCAGTGAGTCCGGGCAGAGTTCCTACAATGAGCAGTTCTTC
TRBV11-3	-	-	TRBJ2-2	CASSLVHDGELFF	TGTGCCAGCAGCTTAGTACATGACGGGGAGCTGTTTTTT
TRBV10-3	few	-	TRBJ1-5	CAISGVLGAENQPQHF	TGTGCCATCAGTGGGGTACTAGGGGCGGAAAATCAGCCCCAGCATTTT
TRBV6-5	-	-	TRBJ1-4	CASSRGFGVSEKLFF	TGTGCCAGCAGTAGAGGGTTCGGTGTCAGTGAAAAACTGTTTTTT
TRBV7-3	-	-	TRBJ2-3	CASSLTAISTDTQYF	TGTGCCAGCAGCTTAACTGCGATTAGCACAGATACGCAGTATTTT
TRBV9	-	-	TRBJ1-2	CASSVGSNYGYTF	TGTGCCAGCAGCGTTGGGTCGAACTATGGCTACACCTTC
TRBV7-3	-	-	TRBJ2-7	CASSPSGSSYEQYF	TGTGCCAGCAGCCCCTCGGGAAGCTCCTACGAGCAGTACTTC
TRBV6-5	-	-	TRBJ1-5	CASSPYSNQPQHF	TGTGCCAGCAGCCCGTATAGCAATCAGCCCCAGCATTTT
TRBV5-4	large	-	TRBJ1-4	CASSLQPGHGNEKLFF	TGTGCCAGCAGCCTACAACCGGGACATGGTAATGAAAAACTGTTTTTT
TRBV7-2	-	-	TRBJ2-7	CASSSPGVGQYF	TGTGCCAGCAGCTCCCCAGGAGTGGGGCAGTACTTC
TRBV19	-	-	TRBJ2-7	CASSRRSSPEQYF	TGTGCCAGTAGTAGACGATCCTCACCCGAGCAGTACTTC
TRBV11-1	-	-	TRBJ1-1	CASSLDPLGSSTEAFF	TGTGCCAGCAGCTTAGACCCCCTGGGATCAAGCACTGAAGCTTTCTTT
TRBV5-1	-	TRBD2	TRBJ2-5	CASSFGGGAGETQYF	TGCGCCAGCAGCTTCGGCGGGGGGGCAGGAGAGACCCAGTACTTC
TRBV15	-	-	TRBJ2-6	CATTDSGANVLTF	TGTGCCACCACCGACTCTGGGGCCAACGTCCTGACTTTC
TRBV7-3	-	-	TRBJ2-1	CASSLTASWGDRNNEQFF	TGTGCCAGCAGCTTAACTGCGTCTTGGGGGGACCGAAACAATGAGCAGTTCTTC
TRBV5-3	-	-	TRBJ1-2	CARMSAVLKPLTF	TGTGCCAGAATGTCGGCGGTTCTAAAACCTTTAACCTTC
TRBV2	-	TRBD2	TRBJ2-1	CASRAPAGGHYNEQFF	TGTGCCAGCAGAGCTCCAGCGGGAGGACACTACAATGAGCAGTTCTTC
TRBV18	-	-	TRBJ2-1	CASSPKGGVEQFF	TGTGCCAGCTCCCCAAAGGGGGGGGTGGAGCAGTTCTTC
TRBV19	-	TRBD2	TRBJ2-1	CASSPGTSGSRNEQFF	TGTGCCAGTAGTCCAGGGACTAGCGGGAGTCGGAATGAGCAGTTCTTC
TRBV24-1	-	-	TRBJ2-7	CATSYGPREQYF	TGTGCCACCAGTTACGGGCCTCGCGAGCAGTACTTC
TRBV29-1	few	-	TRBJ2-2	CSVWMNTGELFF	TGCAGCGTTTGGATGAACACCGGGGAGCTGTTTTTT
TRBV29-1	-	TRBD1	TRBJ2-7	CSAGGTGVYEQYF	TGCAGCGCCGGAGGGACAGGGGTCTACGAGCAGTACTTC